This T cell receptor (beta chain) was identified during a study of blood T cell repertoires in COVID-19. Germline V gives CDR1 SGHRS, CDR2 YFSETQ. The CDR3 covers 16 residues. The ends were cut back, 0 bases at V and 4 bases at J, with 14 bases in the middle. Using immunoSEQ multiplex PCR, the repertoire was profiled, and TCRdb retains in-frame clones only, with some absent. The top ten clones hold around 3.5% of a sample with more than 300,000 clones, about 90% of them seen once. This TCR derives from a woman between 18 and 30 years old who had recovered from COVID-19. Input material: peripheral blood. The chain couples TRBV5-1 to TRBJ2-1; no definite D call. The CDR3 loop reads CASSLASGSPYNEQFF. In DNA, the CDR3 is TGCGCCAGCAGCTTGGCCTCGGGTTCCCCTTACAATGAGCAGTTCTTC.